The 27 T cell receptor beta chains reported below all come from one sample, sequenced in a study of cytotoxic CD8 clonotypes in ibrutinib-treated CLL. The method was immunoSEQ multiplex PCR; TCRdb's version includes in-frame clones alone and lacks a portion of them. The table includes 250,000 or so clones, 70% detected once. This specimen consisted of PBMCs, obtained after 24 months of ibrutinib treatment. The receptors stem from a human donor with chronic lymphocytic leukemia.

For this clone: The sample contains more than one DNA sequence encoding this CDR3. The chain carries TRBV7-6 and TRBJ2-7; 7 bases agree with TRBD1. CDR3 length equals 14 residues. Trimming at V came to 1 base and at J to 3 bases, leaving 3 bases not matched to a gene. Germline loops: CDR1 SGHVS, CDR2 FNYEAQ. CDR3 loop: CASSLVQGSYEQYF. DNA of the CDR3: TGTGCCAGCAGCTTAGTACAGGGGAGCTACGAGCAGTACTTC.

This clone came up a few times. The chain recombines TRBV2 with TRBJ1-4; D is perhaps TRBD1 (5 bases). Germline CDR1 SNHLY, CDR2 FYNNEI. V lost 7 bases, J lost 11 bases, and 17 bases lay in between. CDR3 length equals 13 residues. CDR3 coding DNA: TGTGCCAGCATATTACAGGCCGGATCCAAACTGTTTTTT. Its translation is CASILQAGSKLFF.

The chain combines TRBV7-2 with TRBJ2-7, with a tentative D call TRBD2 (5 bases). CDR3 length: 14 amino acids. Trimming took off 3 bases at V and 0 bases at J, with 9 bases between the two ends. Per the germline V gene, CDR1 is SGHTA and CDR2 is FQGNSA. In DNA, the CDR3 is TGTGCCAGCAGCTTCGCGACTATCTCCTACGAGCAGTACTTC. It is translated as CASSFATISYEQYF.

V is TRBV4-2 and J is TRBJ2-1; D might be TRBD2 (6 bases). Trimming pared 0 bases from V and 4 bases from J, leaving 10 bases between. Germline V gene lookup returns CDR1 LGHNA and CDR2 YNFKEQ. The CDR3 has 15 residues. CDR3 DNA: TGTGCCAGCAGCCAAGACAGGAGGGGTTACAATGAGCAGTTCTTC. As protein: CASSQDRRGYNEQFF.

The table lists this clone with a few counts. The CDR3 sequence: CASSLGRGAYEQYF. CDR3 DNA sequence: TGTGCCAGCAGTTTAGGGCGGGGGGCCTACGAGCAGTACTTC. J is TRBJ2-7 and V is TRBV27, with TRBD2 matching 8 bases. Germline V CDR1 and CDR2: MNHEY, SMNVEV (reference sequence). The CDR3 consists of 14 residues. V trimming: 2 bases; J trimming: 2 bases; junction bases outside the gene matches: 2.

The chain employs TRBV5-1 and TRBJ2-7; possible D gene TRBD1, 6 bases. V lost 7 bases to trimming and J lost 5 bases, with 22 bases between them. The CDR3 sequence is 15 residues long. Germline-derived CDR1 and CDR2 are SGHRS and YFSETQ. CDR3 in amino acids: CASGPGTIPSHEQYF. The CDR3 DNA reads as TGCGCCAGCGGCCCCGGGACAATCCCATCCCACGAGCAGTACTTC.

The rearrangement joins TRBV4-2 to TRBJ1-1, with D hard to call. V lost 1 base and J 0 bases, leaving 9 bases between the germline ends. The CDR3 has 15 residues. Per germline, CDR1 LGHNA and CDR2 YNFKEQ. CDR3 amino acids: CASSQGGSLNTEAFF. The DNA of the CDR3 is TGTGCCAGCAGCCAAGGTGGCTCCCTGAACACTGAAGCTTTCTTT.

This chain uses TRBV6-1 with TRBJ2-7; TRBD1 aligns across 8 bases. J lost 3 bases, V lost 6 bases, and 4 bases had no gene match. The CDR3 covers 13 residues. CDR1 is MNHNS, CDR2 SASEGT, per germline. CDR3 coding DNA: TGTGCCAGCAGGACAGGGGTTGGCTACGAGCAGTACTTC. Translating it yields CASRTGVGYEQYF.

V gene TRBV7-2 combines with J gene TRBJ2-1; D might be TRBD2 (6 bases). The CDR3 sequence is 15 residues long. Germline V gives CDR1 SGHTA, CDR2 FQGNSA. The V end lost 0 bases, the J end lost 10 bases, and 16 bases lay between the germline ends. The CDR3 DNA sequence: TGTGCCAGCAGCTTAGCGGGAGGCCCTCAAGGGGAGCAGTTCTTC. Translated: CASSLAGGPQGEQFF.

This clone was seen more than once but under ten times. The chain is built from TRBV10-3 and TRBJ2-3; 8 positions match TRBD2. V shed 10 bases and J 6 bases; nucleotides not matched to a gene: 15. The CDR3 consists of 15 residues. Per the germline V gene, CDR1 is ENHRY and CDR2 is SYGVKD. As DNA, the CDR3 is TGTGCCACCACCGCGACTAGCGATGGTGGGGATACGCAGTATTTT. Translating gives CATTATSDGGDTQYF.

The DNA of the CDR3 is TGTGCCAGCAGTTACGGACGTAACTACGAGCAGTACTTC. Encoded protein: CASSYGRNYEQYF. The chain carries TRBV6-5 and TRBJ2-7; the D is unclear. In germline, CDR1 is MNHEY, CDR2 SVGAGI. Trimming shortened V by 2 bases and J by 3 bases, and 8 bases separated the two germline ends. This CDR3 has 13 amino acids.

J is TRBJ2-7 and V is TRBV6-5; 9 bases line up with TRBD1. The CDR3 contains 16 residues. Germline V gene lookup returns CDR1 MNHEY and CDR2 SVGAGI. The V segment lost 2 bases and the J segment 3 bases; nucleotides outside the gene matches: 8. The CDR3 nucleotides are TGTGCCAGCAGTTACCCGGGACAGGGAGGAGACTACGAGCAGTACTTC. Translation gives CASSYPGQGGDYEQYF.

In this sample, this clone turned up once. The chain has TRBV28 and TRBJ2-2; D might be TRBD2 (5 bases). CDR3 length equals 15 residues. V lost 8 bases, J lost 3 bases, and 16 bases lay in between. Germline V gives CDR1 MDHEN, CDR2 SYDVKM. CDR3: CASQKPSWDTGELFF. CDR3 bases: TGTGCCAGCCAGAAGCCTAGCTGGGACACCGGGGAGCTGTTTTTT.

This clone occurred a few times. The chain uses TRBV30 and TRBJ1-1; D is ambiguous. Germline CDR1 GTSNPN, CDR2 SVGIG (reference sequence). Trimming removed 3 bases at V and 2 bases at J, with 7 bases between. The length of the CDR3 is 12 residues. The CDR3 is CAWRRSNTEAFF. DNA for the CDR3: TGTGCCTGGAGACGGAGCAACACTGAAGCTTTCTTT. Drawing the rest from reference TRBV30 and TRBJ1-1, the complete variable domain is SQTIHQWPATLVQPVGSPLSLECTVEGTSNPNLYWYRQAAGRGLQLLFYSVGIGQISSEVPQNLSASRPQDRQFILSSKKLLLSDSGFYLCAWRRSNTEAFFGQGTRLTVV.

This chain connects TRBV6-5 to TRBJ2-5; no clear D gene. Germline CDR1 and CDR2: MNHEY and SVGAGI. V was cut by 2 bases and J by 1 base, with 8 bases left in between. The CDR3 has 14 amino acids. CDR3 in amino acids: CASSYIAGQETQYF. In nucleotides, the CDR3 is TGTGCCAGCAGTTACATCGCAGGCCAAGAGACCCAGTACTTC.

The CDR3 DNA reads TGTGCCAGCAGCCAAGAGGCGGGAGTCAACACCGGGGAGCTGTTTTTT. Its translation is CASSQEAGVNTGELFF. The rearrangement uses TRBV7-3 and TRBJ2-2, with 7 bases fitting TRBD2. V was clipped by 5 bases and J by 2 bases; unmatched bases: 8. The germline V gene has CDR1 SGHTA and CDR2 FQGTGA. This CDR3 spans 16 amino acids.

The rearrangement joins TRBV7-6 to TRBJ2-3; D not resolved. The CDR3 sequence is 16 residues long. Germline CDR1 and CDR2: SGHVS and FNYEAQ. V shed 2 bases and J shed 1 base, with 13 bases lying between them. This CDR3 is CASSLSSSWGTDTQYF. The CDR3 DNA is TGTGCCAGCAGCTTAAGTTCGAGTTGGGGCACAGATACGCAGTATTTT. The full variable domain, rest sourced from reference TRBV7-6 and TRBJ2-3, is GAGVSQSPRYKVTKRGQDVALRCDPISGHVSLYWYRQALGQGPEFLTYFNYEAQQDKSGLPNDRFSAERPEGSISTLTIQRTEQRDSAMYRCASSLSSSWGTDTQYFGPGTRLTVL.

The chain recombines TRBV29-1 with TRBJ2-7, with 9 bases that match TRBD2. The CDR3 has 14 residues. Losses at the gene ends were 5 bases for V and 0 bases for J; bases not matched to a gene: 5. Germline V gene data show CDR1 as SQVTM and CDR2 as ANQGSEA. CDR3 loop: CSVSAGGPSYEQYF. The CDR3 DNA is TGCAGCGTTTCAGCGGGAGGTCCCTCCTACGAGCAGTACTTC.

The CDR3 region is CASSMRQWMGGYTF. CDR3 in DNA: TGTGCCAGTAGTATGAGACAGTGGATGGGTGGCTACACCTTC. The rearrangement uses TRBV19 and TRBJ1-2; tentatively, D is TRBD1 (5 bases). The ends were cut back, 3 bases at V and 7 bases at J, with 15 bases in the middle. The CDR3 has 14 residues. CDR1 LNHDA and CDR2 SQIVND come from the germline V gene (reference sequence).

V usage is TRBV2 and J usage is TRBJ1-5; 9 bases map to TRBD1. Germline-derived CDR1 and CDR2 are SNHLY and FYNNEI. This CDR3 comprises 14 residues. Trimming cost V 6 bases and J 5 bases; bases outside gene matches: 5. CDR3 region: CASRLGQGDQPQHF. CDR3 in DNA: TGTGCCAGCAGGCTGGGACAGGGAGATCAGCCCCAGCATTTT.

The chain combines TRBV28 with TRBJ2-4; D is tentatively TRBD1 or TRBD2 (5 bases each). The V and J ends lost 3 bases and 1 base respectively, with 16 bases between them. This CDR3 comprises 17 residues. From germline, CDR1 is MDHEN and CDR2 SYDVKM. CDR3 nucleotide sequence: TGTGCCAGCAGTTTCATGCTGCTCGGGGACGCCAAAAACATTCAGTACTTC. Translated, it gives CASSFMLLGDAKNIQYF. Variable domain in full (rest from reference TRBV28 and TRBJ2-4): DVKVTQSSRYLVKRTGEKVFLECVQDMDHENMFWYRQDPGLGLRLIYFSYDVKMKEKGDIPEGYSVSREKKERFSLILESASTNQTSMYLCASSFMLLGDAKNIQYFGAGTRLSVL.

The rearrangement joins TRBV9 to TRBJ2-1, with TRBD2 matching over 12 bases. Germline CDR1 and CDR2: SGDLS and YYNGEE. With 3 bases clipped from V and 9 bases from J, the junction kept 7 bases outside the gene matches. The CDR3 totals 15 residues. This CDR3 reads CASSARLAGVSEQFF. CDR3 sequence (DNA): TGTGCCAGCAGCGCCAGACTAGCGGGAGTCAGTGAGCAGTTCTTC. The full variable domain, its missing parts supplied by reference TRBV9 and TRBJ2-1, is DSGVTQTPKHLITATGQRVTLRCSPRSGDLSVYWYQQSLDQGLQFLIQYYNGEERAKGNILERFSAQQFPDLHSELNLSSLELGDSALYFCASSARLAGVSEQFFGPGTRLTVL.

There are a few counts of this clone. The chain employs TRBV28 and TRBJ1-2, with a weak D call TRBD1 (6 bases). V was clipped by 0 bases and J by 0 bases, with 8 bases between them. There are 15 residues in the CDR3. The germline CDR1 and CDR2 sequences are MDHEN and SYDVKM. In DNA, the CDR3 is TGTGCCAGCAGTTTATGGGGACAATCTAACTATGGCTACACCTTC. Its translation is CASSLWGQSNYGYTF.

V usage is TRBV7-3 and J usage is TRBJ2-1; 8 nucleotides agree with TRBD2. The germline V gene has CDR1 SGHTA and CDR2 FQGTGA. There are 16 residues in the CDR3. The junction had 2 bases not matched to a gene; V was cut back by 0 bases and J by 1 base. CDR3 sequence reads: CASSLTPSGSYNEQFF. CDR3 nucleotide sequence: TGTGCCAGCAGCTTAACGCCTAGCGGGTCCTACAATGAGCAGTTCTTC. Based on the CDR3 plus reference TRBV7-3 and TRBJ2-1, the full variable domain is GAGVSQTPSNKVTEKGKYVELRCDPISGHTALYWYRQSLGQGPEFLIYFQGTGAADDSGLPNDRFFAVRPEGSVSTLKIQRTERGDSAVYLCASSLTPSGSYNEQFFGPGTRLTVL.

J is TRBJ2-3 and V is TRBV27; 11 bases line up with TRBD2. Trimming cost V 7 bases and J 8 bases; bases outside gene matches: 11. The CDR3 sequence is 15 residues long. Germline CDR1 is MNHEY and CDR2 is SMNVEV (reference sequence). CDR3 in DNA: TGTGCCAGCATAGCACTAGCGGGAGCGGGGGGTACGCAGTATTTT. It encodes CASIALAGAGGTQYF.

The chain employs TRBV14 and TRBJ2-7; weak D call: TRBD2 (6 bases). There are 12 residues in the CDR3. Trimming took off 4 bases at V and 4 bases at J, with 8 bases between the two ends. CDR1 is SGHDN and CDR2 is FVKESK in the germline V gene. As DNA, the CDR3 is TGTGCCAGCAGCCTGCGGGGTTACGAGCAGTACTTC. Its protein is CASSLRGYEQYF.

The chain combines TRBV6-4 with TRBJ2-7, with TRBD2 matching over 11 bases. This CDR3 spans 15 amino acids. In germline, CDR1 is MRHNA, CDR2 SNTAGT. V trimming: 3 bases; J trimming: 4 bases; junction bases outside the gene matches: 5. CDR3 sequence: CASSELAGEGYEQYF. Written as DNA, the CDR3 is TGTGCCAGCAGTGAACTAGCGGGAGAAGGGTACGAGCAGTACTTC.